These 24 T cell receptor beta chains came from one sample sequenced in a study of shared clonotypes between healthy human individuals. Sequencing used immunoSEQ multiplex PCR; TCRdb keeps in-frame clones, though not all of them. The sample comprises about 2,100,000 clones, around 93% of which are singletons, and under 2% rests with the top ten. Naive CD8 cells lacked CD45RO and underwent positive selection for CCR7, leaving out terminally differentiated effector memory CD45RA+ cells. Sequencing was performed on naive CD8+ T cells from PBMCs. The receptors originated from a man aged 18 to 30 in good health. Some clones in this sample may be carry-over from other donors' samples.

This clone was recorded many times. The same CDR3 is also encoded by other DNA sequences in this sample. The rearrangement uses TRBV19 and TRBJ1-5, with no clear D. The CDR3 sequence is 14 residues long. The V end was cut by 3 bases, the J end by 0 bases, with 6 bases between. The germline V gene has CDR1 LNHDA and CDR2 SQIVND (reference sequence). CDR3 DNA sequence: TGTGCCAGTAGTATCCGGGATAGCAATCAGCCCCAGCATTTT. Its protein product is CASSIRDSNQPQHF.

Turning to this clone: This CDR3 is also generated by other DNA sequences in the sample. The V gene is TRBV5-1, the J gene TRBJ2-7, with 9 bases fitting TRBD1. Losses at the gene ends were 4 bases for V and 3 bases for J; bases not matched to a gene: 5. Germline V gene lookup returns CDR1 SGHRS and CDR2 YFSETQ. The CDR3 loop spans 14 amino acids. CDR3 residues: CASSLGQGYYEQYF. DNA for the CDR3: TGCGCCAGCAGCCTAGGACAGGGGTACTACGAGCAGTACTTC.

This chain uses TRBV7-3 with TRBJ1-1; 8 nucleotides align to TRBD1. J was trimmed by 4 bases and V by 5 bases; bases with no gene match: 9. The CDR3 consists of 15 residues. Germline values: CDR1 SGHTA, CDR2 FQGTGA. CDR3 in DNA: TGTGCCAGCAGCGCAAAGACAGGGGCAGGCACTGAAGCTTTCTTT. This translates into CASSAKTGAGTEAFF.

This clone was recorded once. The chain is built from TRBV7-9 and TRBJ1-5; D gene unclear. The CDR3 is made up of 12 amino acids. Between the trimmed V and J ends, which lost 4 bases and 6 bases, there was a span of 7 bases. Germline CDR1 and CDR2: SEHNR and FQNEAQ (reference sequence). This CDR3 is CASSSPSQPQHF. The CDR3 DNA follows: TGTGCCAGCAGCTCCCCCAGTCAGCCCCAGCATTTT.

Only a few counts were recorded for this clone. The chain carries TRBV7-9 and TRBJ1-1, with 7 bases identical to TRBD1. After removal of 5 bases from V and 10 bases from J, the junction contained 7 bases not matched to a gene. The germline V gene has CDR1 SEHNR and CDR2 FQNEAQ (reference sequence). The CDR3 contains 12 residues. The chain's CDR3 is CASSNTGVAAFF. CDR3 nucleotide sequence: TGTGCCAGCAGCAACACAGGGGTCGCAGCTTTCTTT.

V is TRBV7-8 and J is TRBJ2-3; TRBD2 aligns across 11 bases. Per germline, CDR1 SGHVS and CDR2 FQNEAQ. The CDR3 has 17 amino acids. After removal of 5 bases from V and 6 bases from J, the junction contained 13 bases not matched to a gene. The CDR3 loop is CASSPLLLAGALDTQYF. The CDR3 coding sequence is TGTGCCAGCAGCCCCTTATTACTAGCGGGAGCGTTGGATACGCAGTATTTT.

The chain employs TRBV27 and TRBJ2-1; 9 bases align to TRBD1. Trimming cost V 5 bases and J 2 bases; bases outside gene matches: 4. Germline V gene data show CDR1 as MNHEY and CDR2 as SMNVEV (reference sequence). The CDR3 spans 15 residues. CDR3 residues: CASSGTGTPYNEQFF. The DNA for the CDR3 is TGTGCCAGCAGTGGGACAGGGACCCCCTACAATGAGCAGTTCTTC.

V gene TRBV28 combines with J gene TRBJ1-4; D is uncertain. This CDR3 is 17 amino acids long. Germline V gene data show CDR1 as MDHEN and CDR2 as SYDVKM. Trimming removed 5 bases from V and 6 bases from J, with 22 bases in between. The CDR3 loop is CASSPLRRSAPHEKLFF. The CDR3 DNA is TGTGCCAGCAGTCCGCTTCGTCGGTCGGCCCCTCATGAAAAACTGTTTTTT.

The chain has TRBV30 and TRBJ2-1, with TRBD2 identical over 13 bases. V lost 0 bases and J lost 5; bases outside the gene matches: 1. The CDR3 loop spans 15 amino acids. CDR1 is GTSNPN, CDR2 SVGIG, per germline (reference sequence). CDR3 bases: TGTGCCTGGAGTGTACTAGCGGGAGGGGACAATGAGCAGTTCTTC. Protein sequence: CAWSVLAGGDNEQFF.

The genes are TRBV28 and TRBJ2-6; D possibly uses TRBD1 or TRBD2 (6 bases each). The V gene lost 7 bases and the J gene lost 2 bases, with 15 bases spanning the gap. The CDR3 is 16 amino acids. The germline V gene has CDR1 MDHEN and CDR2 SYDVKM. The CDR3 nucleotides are TGTGCCAGCACCGGCACGGGGGCGGCTGGGGCCAACGTCCTGACTTTC. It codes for CASTGTGAAGANVLTF.

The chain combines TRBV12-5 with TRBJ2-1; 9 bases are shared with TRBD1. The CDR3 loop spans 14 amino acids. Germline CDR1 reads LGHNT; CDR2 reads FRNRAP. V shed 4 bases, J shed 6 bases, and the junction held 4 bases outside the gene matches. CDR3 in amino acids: CASGSGTGINEQFF. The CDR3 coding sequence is TGTGCTAGTGGTTCGGGGACAGGGATCAATGAGCAGTTCTTC.

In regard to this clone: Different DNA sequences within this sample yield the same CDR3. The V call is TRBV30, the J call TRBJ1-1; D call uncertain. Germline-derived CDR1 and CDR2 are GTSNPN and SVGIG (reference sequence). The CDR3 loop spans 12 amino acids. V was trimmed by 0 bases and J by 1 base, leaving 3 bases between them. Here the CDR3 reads CAWSVGNTEAFF. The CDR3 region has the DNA TGTGCCTGGAGTGTTGGGAACACTGAAGCTTTCTTT.

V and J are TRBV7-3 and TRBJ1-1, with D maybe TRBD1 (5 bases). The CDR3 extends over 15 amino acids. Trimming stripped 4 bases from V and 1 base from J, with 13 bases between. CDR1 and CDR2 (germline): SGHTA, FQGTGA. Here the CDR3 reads CASSSGVRGNTEAFF. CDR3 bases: TGTGCCAGCAGCTCCGGCGTGAGGGGGAACACTGAAGCTTTCTTT.

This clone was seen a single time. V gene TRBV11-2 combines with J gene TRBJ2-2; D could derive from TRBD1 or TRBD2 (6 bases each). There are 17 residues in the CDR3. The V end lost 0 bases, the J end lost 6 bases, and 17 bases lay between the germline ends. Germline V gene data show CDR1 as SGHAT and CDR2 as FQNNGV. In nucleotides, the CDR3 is TGTGCCAGCAGCTTAGAGACGACGGGGGCGCGGGCCGGGGAGCTGTTTTTT. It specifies CASSLETTGARAGELFF. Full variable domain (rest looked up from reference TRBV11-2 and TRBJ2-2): EAGVAQSPRYKIIEKRQSVAFWCNPISGHATLYWYQQILGQGPKLLIQFQNNGVVDDSQLPKDRFSAERLKGVDSTLKIQPAKLEDSAVYLCASSLETTGARAGELFFGEGSRLTVL.

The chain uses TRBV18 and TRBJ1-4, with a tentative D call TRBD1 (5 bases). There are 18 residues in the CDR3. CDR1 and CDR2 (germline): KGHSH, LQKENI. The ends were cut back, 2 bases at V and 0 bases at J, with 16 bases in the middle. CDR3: CASSPKSGSPATNEKLFF. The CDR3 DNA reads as TGTGCCAGCTCACCAAAATCAGGGAGCCCCGCAACTAATGAAAAACTGTTTTTT.

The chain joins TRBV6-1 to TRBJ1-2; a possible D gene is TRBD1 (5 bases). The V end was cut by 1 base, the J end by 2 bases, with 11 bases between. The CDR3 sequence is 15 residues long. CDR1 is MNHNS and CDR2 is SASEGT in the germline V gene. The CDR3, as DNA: TGTGCCAGCAGTGAAGGTTTAGGGGTGAACTATGGCTACACCTTC. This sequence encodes CASSEGLGVNYGYTF.

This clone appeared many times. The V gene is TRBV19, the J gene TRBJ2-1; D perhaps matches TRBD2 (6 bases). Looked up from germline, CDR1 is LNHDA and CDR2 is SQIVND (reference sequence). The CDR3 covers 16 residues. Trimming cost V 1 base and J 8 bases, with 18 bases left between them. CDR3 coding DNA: TGTGCCAGTAGTATAGTATGGACTACGGAGTTGGATGAGCAGTTCTTC. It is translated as CASSIVWTTELDEQFF.

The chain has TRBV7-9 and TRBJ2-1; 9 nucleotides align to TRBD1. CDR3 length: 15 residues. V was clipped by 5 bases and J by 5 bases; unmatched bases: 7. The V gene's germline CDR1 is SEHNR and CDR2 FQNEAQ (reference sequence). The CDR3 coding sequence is TGTGCCAGCAGCGCGGGACAGGGTTCTCACAATGAGCAGTTCTTC. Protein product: CASSAGQGSHNEQFF.

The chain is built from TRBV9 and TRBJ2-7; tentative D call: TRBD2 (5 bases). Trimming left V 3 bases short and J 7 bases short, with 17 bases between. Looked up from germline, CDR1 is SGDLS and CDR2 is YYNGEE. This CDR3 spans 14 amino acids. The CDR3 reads CASSAGGSPLEQYF. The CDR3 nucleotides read TGTGCCAGCAGCGCCGGCGGGTCACCCCTTGAGCAGTACTTC.

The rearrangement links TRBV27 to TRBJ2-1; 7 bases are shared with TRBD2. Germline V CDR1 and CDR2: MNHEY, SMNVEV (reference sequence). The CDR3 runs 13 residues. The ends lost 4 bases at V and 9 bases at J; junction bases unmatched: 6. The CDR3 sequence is CASSSLWGGEQFF. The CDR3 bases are TGTGCCAGCAGTTCCCTGTGGGGGGGTGAGCAGTTCTTC.

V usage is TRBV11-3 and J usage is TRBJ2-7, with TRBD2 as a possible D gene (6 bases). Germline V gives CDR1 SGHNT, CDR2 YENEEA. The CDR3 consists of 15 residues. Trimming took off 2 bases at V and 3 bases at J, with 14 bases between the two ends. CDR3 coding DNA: TGTGCCAGCAGCTTACTCGGCGGGGCTGGCTACGAGCAGTACTTC. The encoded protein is CASSLLGGAGYEQYF.

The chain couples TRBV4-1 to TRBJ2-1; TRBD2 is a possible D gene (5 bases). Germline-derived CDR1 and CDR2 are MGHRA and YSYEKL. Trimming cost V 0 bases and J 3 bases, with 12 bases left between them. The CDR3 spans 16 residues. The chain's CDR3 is CASSQDTAVYYNEQFF. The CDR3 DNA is TGCGCCAGCAGCCAAGATACAGCGGTTTACTACAATGAGCAGTTCTTC.

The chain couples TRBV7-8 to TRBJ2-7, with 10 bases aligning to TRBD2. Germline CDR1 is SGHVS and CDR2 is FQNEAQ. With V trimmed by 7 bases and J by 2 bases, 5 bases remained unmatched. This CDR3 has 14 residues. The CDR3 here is CASTSSGGTYEQYF. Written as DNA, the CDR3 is TGTGCCAGCACCTCTAGCGGGGGAACCTACGAGCAGTACTTC.

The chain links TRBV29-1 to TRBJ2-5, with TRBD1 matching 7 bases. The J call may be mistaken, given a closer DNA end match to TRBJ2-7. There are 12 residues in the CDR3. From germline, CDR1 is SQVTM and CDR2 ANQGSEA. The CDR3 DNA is TGCAGCGCCTCGGGGACAGCCTACGAGCAGTACTTC. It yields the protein CSASGTAYEQYF.